This T cell receptor beta chain stems from a study of OX40 agonist ivuxolimab in advanced cancers. General study findings and limits: Relative to CD4+, CD8+ T cells held more expanded clones on average.

This table comes from immunoSEQ multiplex PCR, and its TCRdb copy is limited to in-frame clones, with some not included. The sample has approximately 110,000 clones; under 95% are singletons. Germline-derived CDR1 and CDR2 are ENHRY and SYGVKD. There are 15 residues in the CDR3. Trimming shortened V by 0 bases and J by 7 bases, and 15 bases separated the two germline ends. A word on this clone: Antigen: not known.

The input for sequencing was CD4+ or CD8+ T cells sorted from blood, taken in a trial of the OX40 agonist ivuxolimab. This chain links TRBV10-3 with TRBJ1-1; D is possibly TRBD1 (6 bases). The sequence derives from an adult with an advanced solid tumor such as melanoma, head and neck, liver or kidney cancer. The CDR3 sequence is CAISESEGGRSEAFF. In DNA form, the CDR3 reads TGTGCCATCAGTGAGTCTGAAGGGGGACGGAGTGAAGCTTTCTTT.